Listed here are 24 T cell receptor beta chains from one sample, sequenced in a study of response to subunit inactivated influenza vaccine. TCRdb called the RT-PCR reads again in MiXCR, with one record for every CDR3 protein. The sample includes about 610,000 distinct CDR3 sequences, less than 15% seen only once; the top ten take 8.5% to 14%. Specimen: PBMCs from blood, collected about 12 days after vaccination. These receptors all stem from a man between 50 and 59 years old who received an inactivated influenza vaccine.

This clonotype was recorded at least ten times. V is TRBV5-1 and J is TRBJ2-5; 12 nucleotides line up with TRBD2. The CDR3 has 15 amino acids. The V gene's germline CDR1 is SGHRS and CDR2 YFSETQ. V trimming: 4 bases; J trimming: 2 bases; junction bases outside the gene matches: 3. For the CDR3, the DNA is TGCGCCAGCAGCACCGGACTAGCGGGGCAAGAGACCCAGTACTTC. The encoded protein is CASSTGLAGQETQYF.

This chain connects TRBV3-1 to TRBJ1-2; D might be TRBD1 (6 bases). Trimming left V 3 bases short and J 7 bases short, with 18 bases between. Germline V gene data show CDR1 as LGHDT and CDR2 as YNNKEL (reference sequence). The CDR3 length is 15 residues. The chain's CDR3 is CASSHSPGGRSGYTF. Here the CDR3 DNA reads TGTGCCAGCAGCCATAGCCCCGGGGGCCGAAGTGGCTACACCTTC.

This rearrangement joins TRBV6-2 or TRBV6-3 to TRBJ2-2; D gene ambiguous. The CDR3 consists of 14 residues. Trimming removed 7 bases from V and 7 bases from J, with 16 bases in between. Germline CDR1 and CDR2: MNHEY and SVGEGT. The DNA for the CDR3 is TGTGCCAGCACCAAATACGCTACGGGCGGGGAGCTGTTTTTT. Residues: CASTKYATGGELFF.

The chain recombines TRBV20-1 with TRBJ2-3; D gene ambiguous. The germline gives CDR1 DFQATT, CDR2 SNEGSKA (reference sequence). The V and J ends lost 0 bases and 2 bases respectively, with 12 bases between them. The CDR3 covers 15 residues. The CDR3 loop is CSARDPARATDTQYF. DNA of the CDR3: TGCAGTGCTAGAGATCCCGCTCGGGCCACAGATACGCAGTATTTT.

Only a few counts were recorded for this clonotype. The chain combines TRBV5-1 with TRBJ2-2; D remains unclear. Germline V gene lookup returns CDR1 SGHRS and CDR2 YFSETQ. This CDR3 is 12 amino acids long. V shed 5 bases and J shed 6 bases, with 8 bases lying between them. CDR3 sequence reads: CASRPEAGELFF. The CDR3 DNA follows: TGCGCCAGCAGGCCAGAGGCCGGGGAGCTGTTTTTT. The full variable domain, its missing parts supplied by reference TRBV5-1 and TRBJ2-2, is KAGVTQTPRYLIKTRGQQVTLSCSPISGHRSVSWYQQTPGQGLQFLFEYFSETQRNKGNFPGRFSGRQFSNSRSEMNVSTLELGDSALYLCASRPEAGELFFGEGSRLTVL.

This clonotype turned up a few times. The chain is built from TRBV20-1 and TRBJ2-7; 8 bases are a match to TRBD2. CDR3 size: 13 residues. The germline V gene encodes CDR1 DFQATT and CDR2 SNEGSKA (reference sequence). V was clipped by 4 bases and J by 4 bases; unmatched bases: 6. CDR3 protein: CSAKKLAEYEQYF. CDR3 coding DNA: TGCAGTGCTAAGAAACTAGCGGAATACGAGCAGTACTTC.

This clonotype came up once. The chain links TRBV6-1 to TRBJ2-1; the D is unclear. From germline, CDR1 is MNHNS and CDR2 SASEGT. Trimming left V 7 bases short and J 6 bases short, with 13 bases between. The CDR3 extends over 13 amino acids. CDR3 DNA: TGTGCCAGCAAGGACGCAGCACGCAATGAGCAGTTCTTC. It encodes CASKDAARNEQFF.

The rearrangement uses TRBV4-2 and TRBJ2-3; TRBD1 agrees at 9 bases. This CDR3 contains 16 residues. Germline V gives CDR1 LGHNA, CDR2 YNFKEQ. Trimming cost V 4 bases and J 2 bases; bases outside gene matches: 7. The CDR3 DNA is TGTGCCAGCAGCCCATGGACAGGGGCTACCACAGATACGCAGTATTTT. This encodes CASSPWTGATTDTQYF.

This clonotype was seen ten or more times. The rearrangement links TRBV11-2 to TRBJ2-1; D is possibly TRBD1 (6 bases). Trimming pared 5 bases from V and 5 bases from J, leaving 16 bases between. The germline V gene has CDR1 SGHAT and CDR2 FQNNGV. CDR3 size: 15 residues. The DNA for the CDR3 is TGTGCCAGCAGCGCCGGGACATGGACCCACAATGAGCAGTTCTTC. As protein: CASSAGTWTHNEQFF. Looking up the rest from reference TRBV11-2 and TRBJ2-1 gives the full variable domain: EAGVAQSPRYKIIEKRQSVAFWCNPISGHATLYWYQQILGQGPKLLIQFQNNGVVDDSQLPKDRFSAERLKGVDSTLKIQPAKLEDSAVYLCASSAGTWTHNEQFFGPGTRLTVL.

The V and J genes are TRBV2 and TRBJ2-3; D is ambiguous. Germline CDR1 is SNHLY and CDR2 is FYNNEI. V was cut by 4 bases and J by 11 bases, with 16 bases left in between. CDR3 length equals 13 residues. This CDR3 reads CASSGDGLVKQYF. CDR3 nucleotides: TGTGCCAGCAGTGGGGATGGGCTTGTTAAGCAGTATTTT.

The CDR3 sequence is CASSPSSSYEQYF. CDR3 bases: TGTGCCAGCAGCCCCTCGTCGAGTTACGAGCAGTACTTC. V and J are TRBV7-9 and TRBJ2-7; D is uncertain. In germline, CDR1 is SEHNR, CDR2 FQNEAQ (reference sequence). V was shortened by 5 bases and J by 4 bases, with 12 bases between the two germline ends. The CDR3 loop spans 13 amino acids.

V usage is TRBV4-1 and J usage is TRBJ2-7, with 7 bases identical to TRBD1. Germline V gene lookup returns CDR1 MGHRA and CDR2 YSYEKL. With V trimmed by 3 bases and J by 4 bases, 3 bases remained unmatched. The CDR3 consists of 13 residues. The CDR3, as DNA: TGCGCCAGCAGCCACGCGACAGGGTACGAGCAGTACTTC. Protein sequence: CASSHATGYEQYF.

In this sample, this clonotype turned up many times. Mismatch with germline at one junction end may stem from a read error. The rearrangement uses TRBV14 and TRBJ2-2; D is unclear. CDR1 and CDR2 from the germline V gene are SGHDN and FVKESK. The CDR3 has 14 residues. The CDR3 coding sequence is TGCGCCAGCAGCCAAGCCCGAAACACCGGGGAGCTGTTTTTT. This sequence encodes CASSQARNTGELFF.

The rearrangement links TRBV5-1 to TRBJ1-1, with 11 bases aligning to TRBD1. The germline gives CDR1 SGHRS, CDR2 YFSETQ. The CDR3 runs 14 residues. J was trimmed by 7 bases and V by 4 bases; bases with no gene match: 6. The CDR3 sequence: CASSTLGQGVEAFF. The DNA of the CDR3 is TGCGCCAGCAGCACACTGGGACAGGGGGTTGAAGCTTTCTTT.

This clonotype was seen a handful of times. V and J are TRBV5-1 and TRBJ1-2; 7 positions agree with TRBD1. The V gene's germline CDR1 is SGHRS and CDR2 YFSETQ. This CDR3 is 17 amino acids long. V was pared by 5 bases and J by 1 base, with 14 bases of the junction left unmatched. The CDR3: CASRHNLDRRINYGYTF. For the CDR3, the DNA is TGCGCCAGCAGACATAACCTGGACAGGCGGATTAACTATGGCTACACCTTC.

The rearrangement joins TRBV6-6 to TRBJ2-2; 8 bases match TRBD2. Trimming took 4 bases from V and 7 from J; bases not matched to a gene: 2. CDR1 is MNHNY and CDR2 is SVGAGI in the germline V gene (reference sequence). The CDR3 has 13 amino acids. CDR3 coding DNA: TGTGCCAGCAGTTCAGGGACTAGCGGGGAGCTGTTTTTT. It is translated as CASSSGTSGELFF.

This clonotype was counted a few times. The chain is built from TRBV9 and TRBJ2-2; 8 positions agree with TRBD2. With 4 bases clipped from V and 3 bases from J, the junction kept 11 bases outside the gene matches. Germline lookup yields CDR1 SGDLS and CDR2 YYNGEE. The CDR3 is made up of 17 amino acids. CDR3 loop: CASSTFLTAGDTGELFF. The CDR3 DNA reads as TGTGCCAGCAGCACCTTCCTTACAGCGGGGGACACCGGGGAGCTGTTTTTT.

This clonotype appeared a few times. The chain recombines TRBV14 with TRBJ2-3, with a tentative D call TRBD1 (6 bases). Trimming took off 0 bases at V and 0 bases at J, with 10 bases between the two ends. Germline CDR1 reads SGHDN; CDR2 reads FVKESK. This CDR3 is built from 16 residues. The CDR3 DNA sequence: TGTGCCAGCAGCCAAGATCGGACAGCGAGCACAGATACGCAGTATTTT. The encoded protein is CASSQDRTASTDTQYF.

This clonotype occurred a few times. This chain links TRBV29-1 with TRBJ2-7; 8 bases match TRBD2. J was trimmed by 2 bases and V by 4 bases; bases with no gene match: 4. Per germline, CDR1 SQVTM and CDR2 ANQGSEA. CDR3 length equals 13 residues. The CDR3 DNA reads TGCAGCGTTGGCCGGCGGGGGGCCTACGAGCAGTACTTC. Translation: CSVGRRGAYEQYF.

This chain uses TRBV20-1 with TRBJ1-2, with a possible D match to TRBD1 (5 bases). Trimming pared 8 bases from V and 0 bases from J, leaving 19 bases between. Germline values: CDR1 DFQATT, CDR2 SNEGSKA (reference sequence). This CDR3 is built from 15 residues. The DNA of the CDR3 is TGCAGTCCCCGGGGGAGTCAAGAAACTAACTATGGCTACACCTTC. Protein: CSPRGSQETNYGYTF.

The V gene is TRBV2, the J gene TRBJ1-4; D gene uncertain. Trimming took off 2 bases at V and 4 bases at J, with 11 bases between the two ends. The CDR3 covers 15 residues. CDR1 and CDR2 from the germline V gene are SNHLY and FYNNEI. The DNA of the CDR3 is TGTGCCAGCAGTGAATGGGGTGTCCTTAATGAAAAACTGTTTTTT. This codes for CASSEWGVLNEKLFF.

As concerns this clonotype: Germline is not matched at one junction end, which may reflect a read error. The chain couples TRBV5-1 to TRBJ1-2; D is unresolved. The CDR3 has 13 residues. CDR1 and CDR2 from the germline V gene are SGHRS and YFSETQ. CDR3 region: CASSRDLNYGHTF. The CDR3 region has the DNA TGCGCCAGCAGCCGAGACTTGAACTATGGCCACACCTTC.

There are many counts of this clonotype. CDR3 protein: CSGTGNTGELFF. The DNA of the CDR3 is TGCAGCGGGACAGGGAACACCGGGGAGCTGTTTTTT. The V gene is TRBV29-1, the J gene TRBJ2-2; 7 bases align to TRBD1. The CDR3 has 12 amino acids. V shed 7 bases and J 1 base; nucleotides not matched to a gene: 0. The germline V gene encodes CDR1 SQVTM and CDR2 ANQGSEA.

The rearrangement uses TRBV18 and TRBJ2-3, with 7 bases that match TRBD2. The CDR3 runs 15 residues. Germline CDR1 is KGHSH and CDR2 is LQKENI. V lost 3 bases, J lost 1 base, and 4 bases stayed unmatched. The CDR3 loop is CASSPGTTGTDTQYF. CDR3 in DNA: TGTGCCAGCTCACCTGGGACTACTGGCACAGATACGCAGTATTTT.